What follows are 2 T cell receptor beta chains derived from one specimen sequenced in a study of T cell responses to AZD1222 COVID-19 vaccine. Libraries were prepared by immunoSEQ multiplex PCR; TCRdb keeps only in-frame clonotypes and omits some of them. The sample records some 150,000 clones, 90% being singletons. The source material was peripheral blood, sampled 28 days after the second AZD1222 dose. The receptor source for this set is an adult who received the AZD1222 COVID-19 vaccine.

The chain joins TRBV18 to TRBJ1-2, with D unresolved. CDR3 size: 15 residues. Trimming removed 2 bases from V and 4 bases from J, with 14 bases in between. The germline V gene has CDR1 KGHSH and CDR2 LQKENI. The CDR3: CASSPIMEGAYGYTF. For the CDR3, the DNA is TGTGCCAGCTCACCAATTATGGAGGGCGCCTATGGCTACACCTTC.

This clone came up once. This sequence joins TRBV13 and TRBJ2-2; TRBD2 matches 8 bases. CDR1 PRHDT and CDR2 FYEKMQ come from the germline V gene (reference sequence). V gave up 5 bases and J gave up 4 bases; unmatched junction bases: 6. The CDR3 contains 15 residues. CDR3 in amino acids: CASSPAGATTGELFF. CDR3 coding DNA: TGTGCCAGCAGCCCAGCGGGGGCGACCACCGGGGAGCTGTTTTTT.